This T cell receptor (beta chain) was observed in a study of T cells after yellow fever vaccination. One entry per CDR3 protein results from TCRdb running MiXCR on the 5' RACE reads. The table has about 350,000 distinct CDR3 sequences, approximately 4% seen once. The length of the CDR3 is 13 residues. The V gene's germline CDR1 is LNHDA and CDR2 SQIVND (reference sequence). Losses at the gene ends were 10 bases for V and 4 bases for J; bases not matched to a gene: 8. Sequences were derived from PBMCs, sampled 5 days after the yellow fever booster vaccination. The origin of this receptor is a man between 18 and 35 years old who received the YFV17D yellow fever vaccine. The chain recombines TRBV19 with TRBJ1-2; TRBD1 matches 8 bases. The CDR3 loop reads CATRTGWGYGYTF. The CDR3 coding sequence is TGTGCCACCCGGACAGGGTGGGGCTATGGCTACACCTTC.